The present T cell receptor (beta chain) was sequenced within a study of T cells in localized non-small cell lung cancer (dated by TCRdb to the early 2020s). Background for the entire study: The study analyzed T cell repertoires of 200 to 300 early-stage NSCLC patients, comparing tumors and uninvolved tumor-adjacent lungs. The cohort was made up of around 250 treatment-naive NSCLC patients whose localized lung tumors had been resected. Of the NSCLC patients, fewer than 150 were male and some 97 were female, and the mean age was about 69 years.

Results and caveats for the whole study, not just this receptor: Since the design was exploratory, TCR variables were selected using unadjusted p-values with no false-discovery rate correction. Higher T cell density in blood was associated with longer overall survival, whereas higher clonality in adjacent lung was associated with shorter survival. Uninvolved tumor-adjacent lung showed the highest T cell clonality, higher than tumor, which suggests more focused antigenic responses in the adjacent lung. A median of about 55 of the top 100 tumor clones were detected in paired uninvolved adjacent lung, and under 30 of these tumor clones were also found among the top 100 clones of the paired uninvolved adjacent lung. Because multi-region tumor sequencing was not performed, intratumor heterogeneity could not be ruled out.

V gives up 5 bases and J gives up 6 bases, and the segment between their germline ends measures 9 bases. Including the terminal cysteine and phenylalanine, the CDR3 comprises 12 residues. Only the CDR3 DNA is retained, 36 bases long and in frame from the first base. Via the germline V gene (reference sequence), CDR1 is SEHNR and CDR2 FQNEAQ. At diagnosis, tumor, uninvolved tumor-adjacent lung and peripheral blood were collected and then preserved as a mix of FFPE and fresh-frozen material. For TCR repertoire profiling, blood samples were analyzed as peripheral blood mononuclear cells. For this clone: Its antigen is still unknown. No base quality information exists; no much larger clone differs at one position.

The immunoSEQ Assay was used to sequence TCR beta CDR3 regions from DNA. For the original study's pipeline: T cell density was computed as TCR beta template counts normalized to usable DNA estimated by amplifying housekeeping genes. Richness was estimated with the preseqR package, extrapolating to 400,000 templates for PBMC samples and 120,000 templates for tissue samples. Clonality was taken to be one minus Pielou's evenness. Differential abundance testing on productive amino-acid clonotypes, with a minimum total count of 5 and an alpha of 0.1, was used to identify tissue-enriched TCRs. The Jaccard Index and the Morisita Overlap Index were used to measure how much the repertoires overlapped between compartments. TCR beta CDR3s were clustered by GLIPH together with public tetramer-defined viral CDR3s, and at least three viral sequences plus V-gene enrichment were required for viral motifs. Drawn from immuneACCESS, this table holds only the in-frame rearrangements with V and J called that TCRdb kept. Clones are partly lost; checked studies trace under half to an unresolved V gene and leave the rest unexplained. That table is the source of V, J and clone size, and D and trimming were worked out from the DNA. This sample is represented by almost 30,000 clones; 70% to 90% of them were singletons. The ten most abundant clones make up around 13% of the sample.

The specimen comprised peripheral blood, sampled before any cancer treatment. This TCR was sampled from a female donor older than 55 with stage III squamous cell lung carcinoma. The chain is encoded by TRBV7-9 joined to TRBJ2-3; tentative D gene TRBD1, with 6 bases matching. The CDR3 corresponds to CASSPDSDTQYF. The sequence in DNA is TGTGCCAGCAGCCCGGACAGCGATACGCAGTATTTT.